This T cell receptor (beta chain) was retrieved from a study of T cells after somatic rescue of genetic block. The protocol was immunoSEQ multiplex PCR, while the TCRdb copy is restricted to in-frame clones and leaves out a portion. This table has 70,000 to 85,000 clones, approximately 90% appearing once. The J segment lost 7 bases and the V segment lost 1 base, leaving 10 bases of the junction unmatched. CDR1 and CDR2 from the germline V gene are SEHNR and FQNEAQ (reference sequence). The CDR3 consists of 16 residues. This clone showed up just once. The sample was peripheral blood mononuclear cells (PBMCs). This clonotype originated in a man aged 25 to 40. The chain has TRBV7-9 and TRBJ2-1, with 7 bases matching TRBD2. CDR3 in DNA: TGTGCCAGCAGCTTAGGTAGGGTAGCGGGTAGGAATGAGCAGTTCTTC. Protein product: CASSLGRVAGRNEQFF.